The next 3 T cell receptor beta chains were all read from a single sample in a study of blood T cell repertoires in COVID-19. Method: immunoSEQ multiplex PCR; TCRdb's copy keeps in-frame clones and lacks some. This table holds 150,000 to 160,000 clones, over 70% found once. The sample comprised peripheral blood. The source of these receptors is a man aged 55 to 69 with acute or convalescent COVID-19.

The J gene is TRBJ1-5, the V gene TRBV10-3; D is perhaps TRBD1 (5 bases). Trimming removed 3 bases from V and 2 bases from J, with 11 bases in between. Germline assignment: CDR1 ENHRY and CDR2 SYGVKD. CDR3 length equals 15 residues. As DNA, the CDR3 is TGTGCCATCAGTGACTCCCCGGGGGGCAATCAGCCCCAGCATTTT. Translated: CAISDSPGGNQPQHF.

Here the CDR3 DNA reads TGCAGCACAGGGTCTGGAAACACCATATATTTT. It specifies CSTGSGNTIYF. The V call is TRBV29-1, the J call TRBJ1-3; D is possibly TRBD1 (6 bases). V dropped 8 bases and J dropped 1 base, with 6 bases sitting between them. The CDR3 is 11 amino acids. Germline assignment: CDR1 SQVTM and CDR2 ANQGSEA. The whole variable domain, filled in from reference TRBV29-1 and TRBJ1-3, reads SAVISQKPSRDICQRGTSLTIQCQVDSQVTMMFWYRQQPGQSLTLIATANQGSEATYESGFVIDKFPISRPNLTFSTLTVSNMSPEDSSIYLCSTGSGNTIYFGEGSWLTVV.

This clone was seen a few times. The V and J genes are TRBV12-3 or TRBV12-4 and TRBJ1-6; D is perhaps TRBD1 (5 bases). CDR3 length: 13 residues. Trimming took off 7 bases at V and 10 bases at J, with 14 bases between the two ends. Here the CDR3 DNA reads TGTGCCAGCACTCGGGGGAGCGGATCACCCCTCCACTTT. It is translated as CASTRGSGSPLHF.